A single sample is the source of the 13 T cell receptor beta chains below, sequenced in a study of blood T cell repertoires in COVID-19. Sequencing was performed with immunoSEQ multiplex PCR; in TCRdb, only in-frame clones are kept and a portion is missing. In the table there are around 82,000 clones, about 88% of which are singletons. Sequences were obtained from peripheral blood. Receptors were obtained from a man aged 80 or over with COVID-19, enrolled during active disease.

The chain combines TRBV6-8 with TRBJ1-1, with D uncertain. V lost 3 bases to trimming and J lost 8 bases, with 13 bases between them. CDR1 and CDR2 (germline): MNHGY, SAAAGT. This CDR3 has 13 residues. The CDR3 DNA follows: TGTGCCAGCAGTTATCTGCGGGTTGGGGAAGCTTTCTTT. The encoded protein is CASSYLRVGEAFF.

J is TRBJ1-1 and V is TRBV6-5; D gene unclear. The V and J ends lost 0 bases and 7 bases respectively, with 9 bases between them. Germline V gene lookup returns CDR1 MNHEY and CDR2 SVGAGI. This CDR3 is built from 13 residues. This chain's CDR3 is CASSYSDGDEAFF. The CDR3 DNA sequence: TGTGCCAGCAGTTACTCCGACGGGGATGAAGCTTTCTTT.

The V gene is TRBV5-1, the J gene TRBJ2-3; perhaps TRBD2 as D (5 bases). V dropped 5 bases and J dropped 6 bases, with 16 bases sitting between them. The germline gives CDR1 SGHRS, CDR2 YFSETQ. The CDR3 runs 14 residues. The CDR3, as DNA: TGCGCCAGCAGTCCGGGCGGAGGATCGGATACGCAGTATTTT. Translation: CASSPGGGSDTQYF.

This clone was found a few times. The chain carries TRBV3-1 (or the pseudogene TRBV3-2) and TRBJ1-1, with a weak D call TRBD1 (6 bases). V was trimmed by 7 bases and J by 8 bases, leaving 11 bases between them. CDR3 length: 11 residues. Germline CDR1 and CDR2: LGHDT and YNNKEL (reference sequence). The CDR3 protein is CASTDGQEAFF. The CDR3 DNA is TGTGCCAGCACCGACGGACAGGAAGCTTTCTTT.

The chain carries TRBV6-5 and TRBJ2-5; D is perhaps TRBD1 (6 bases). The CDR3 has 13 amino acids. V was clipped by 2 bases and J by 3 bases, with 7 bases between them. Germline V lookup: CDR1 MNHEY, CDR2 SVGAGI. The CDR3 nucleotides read TGTGCCAGCAGTTACGGACAGAAAGAGACCCAGTACTTC. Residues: CASSYGQKETQYF.

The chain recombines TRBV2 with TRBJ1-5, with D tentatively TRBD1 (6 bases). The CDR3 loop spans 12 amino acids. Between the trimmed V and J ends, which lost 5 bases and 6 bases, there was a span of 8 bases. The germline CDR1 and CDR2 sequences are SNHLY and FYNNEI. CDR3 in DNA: TGTGCCAGCAGTAGGGGGACTCAGCCCCAGCATTTT. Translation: CASSRGTQPQHF.

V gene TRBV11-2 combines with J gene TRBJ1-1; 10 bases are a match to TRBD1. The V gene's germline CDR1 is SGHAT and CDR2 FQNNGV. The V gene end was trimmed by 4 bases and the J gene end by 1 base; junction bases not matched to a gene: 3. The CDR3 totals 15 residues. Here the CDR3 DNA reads TGTGCCAGCAGCTCTAGGGACAGGGGGAACACTGAAGCTTTCTTT. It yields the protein CASSSRDRGNTEAFF.

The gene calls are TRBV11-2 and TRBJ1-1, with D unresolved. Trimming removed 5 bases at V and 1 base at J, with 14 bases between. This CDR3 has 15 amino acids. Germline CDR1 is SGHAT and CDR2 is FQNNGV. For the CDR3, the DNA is TGTGCCAGCAGCCCCTTAAGCAACCGGAACACTGAAGCTTTCTTT. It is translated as CASSPLSNRNTEAFF.

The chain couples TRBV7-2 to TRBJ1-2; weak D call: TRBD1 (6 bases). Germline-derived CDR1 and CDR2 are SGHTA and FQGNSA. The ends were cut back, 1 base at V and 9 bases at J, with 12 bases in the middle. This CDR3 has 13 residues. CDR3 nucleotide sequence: TGTGCCAGCAGCTTAGTCCCACAGGGCAGCTACACCTTC. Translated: CASSLVPQGSYTF.

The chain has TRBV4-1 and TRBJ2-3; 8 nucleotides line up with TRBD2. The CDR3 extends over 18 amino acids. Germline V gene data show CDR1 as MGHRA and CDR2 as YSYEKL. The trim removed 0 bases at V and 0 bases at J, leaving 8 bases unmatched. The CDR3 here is CASSQDRASGGSTDTQYF. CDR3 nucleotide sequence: TGCGCCAGCAGCCAAGATCGGGCCAGCGGGGGTAGCACAGATACGCAGTATTTT.

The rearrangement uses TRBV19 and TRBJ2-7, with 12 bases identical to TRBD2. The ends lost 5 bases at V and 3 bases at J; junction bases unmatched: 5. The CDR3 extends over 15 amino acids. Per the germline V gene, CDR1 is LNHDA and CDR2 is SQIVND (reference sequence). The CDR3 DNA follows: TGTGCCAGTAGTCGACTAGCGGGGGATCGCTACGAGCAGTACTTC. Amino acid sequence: CASSRLAGDRYEQYF.

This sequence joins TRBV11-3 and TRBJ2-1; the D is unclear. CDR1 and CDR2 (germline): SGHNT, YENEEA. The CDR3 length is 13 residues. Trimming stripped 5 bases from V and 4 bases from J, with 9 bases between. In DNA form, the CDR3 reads TGTGCCAGCAGCCCCCCCGGTTACAATGAGCAGTTCTTC. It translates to CASSPPGYNEQFF.

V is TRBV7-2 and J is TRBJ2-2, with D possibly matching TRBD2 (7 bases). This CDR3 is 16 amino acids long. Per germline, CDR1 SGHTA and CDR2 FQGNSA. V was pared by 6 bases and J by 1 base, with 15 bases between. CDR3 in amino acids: CASSFPGGQNTGELFF. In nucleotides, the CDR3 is TGTGCCAGCAGTTTCCCGGGGGGCCAGAACACCGGGGAGCTGTTTTTT.